The 32 T cell receptor beta chains reported below all come from one sample, sequenced in a study of blood T cell repertoires in COVID-19. TCRdb's table, derived via immunoSEQ multiplex PCR, lists solely in-frame clones and lacks some. The sample consists of under 150,000 clones, approximately 85% of them appearing once. Material: peripheral blood. Source of these receptors: a woman aged 60-75 years with COVID-19, enrolled during active disease.

The chain carries TRBV6-5 and TRBJ1-1; the D gene is possibly TRBD1 (6 bases). This CDR3 is 15 amino acids long. Trimming pared 2 bases from V and 6 bases from J, leaving 16 bases between. CDR1 is MNHEY, CDR2 SVGAGI, per germline. The CDR3 loop is CASSYGQLFTSEAFF. In DNA, the CDR3 is TGTGCCAGCAGTTACGGACAGCTTTTTACTTCTGAAGCTTTCTTT.

This clone was found once. V usage is TRBV19 and J usage is TRBJ1-4, with 8 positions matching TRBD1. Germline V gene lookup returns CDR1 LNHDA and CDR2 SQIVND (reference sequence). V dropped 4 bases and J dropped 3; count of bases not matched to a gene: 4. The CDR3 is 15 amino acids. The CDR3 DNA sequence: TGTGCCAGTAGTACCCAGGGGGCCTCTAATGAAAAACTGTTTTTT. This gives the protein CASSTQGASNEKLFF.

This clone showed up just a few times. V is TRBV7-9 and J is TRBJ2-7, with TRBD1 matching 10 bases. There are 15 residues in the CDR3. Germline V lookup: CDR1 SEHNR, CDR2 FQNEAQ (reference sequence). V was clipped by 8 bases and J by 6 bases; unmatched bases: 13. CDR3 amino acids: CASGRGTGERGEQYF. The CDR3 region has the DNA TGTGCCAGCGGCAGGGGGACAGGGGAGAGAGGCGAGCAGTACTTC.

The chain joins TRBV3-1 (or the pseudogene TRBV3-2) to TRBJ2-7; a weak D match, TRBD1 (5 bases). Trimming took 0 bases from V and 6 from J, leaving 15 bases between them. The CDR3 length is 15 residues. Per germline, CDR1 LGHDT and CDR2 YNNKEL (reference sequence). The CDR3 reads CASSQDRVGAGEQYF. CDR3 nucleotides: TGTGCCAGCAGCCAAGATCGGGTAGGGGCCGGCGAGCAGTACTTC.

The chain combines TRBV7-2 with TRBJ1-5, with D possibly TRBD1 on 5 matching bases. The V gene's germline CDR1 is SGHTA and CDR2 FQGNSA. CDR3 length equals 15 residues. V lost 0 bases and J 1 base, leaving 7 bases between the germline ends. This chain's CDR3 is CASSLAGGSNQPQHF. The CDR3 nucleotides read TGTGCCAGCAGCTTAGCGGGGGGAAGCAATCAGCCCCAGCATTTT.

The chain uses TRBV12-3 or TRBV12-4 and TRBJ2-5; 7 nucleotides agree with TRBD2. This CDR3 contains 11 residues. V trimming: 4 bases; J trimming: 10 bases; junction bases outside the gene matches: 3. Here the CDR3 reads CASSSREVQYF. CDR3 nucleotides: TGTGCCAGCAGTTCCCGGGAGGTCCAGTACTTC.

The chain couples TRBV19 to TRBJ2-1; a possible D gene is TRBD1 (6 bases). Per germline, CDR1 LNHDA and CDR2 SQIVND (reference sequence). V was shortened by 5 bases and J by 5 bases, with 13 bases between the two germline ends. The CDR3 length is 14 residues. The CDR3 DNA sequence: TGTGCCAGTAGTTTCCGGGACAAGAACAATGAGCAGTTCTTC. Its translation: CASSFRDKNNEQFF.

This chain connects TRBV9 to TRBJ2-7; TRBD1 matches at 11 bases. CDR3 length: 15 amino acids. Germline V CDR1 and CDR2: SGDLS, YYNGEE. Germline trimming cut 4 bases from V and 6 bases from J; bases unmatched to any gene: 9. CDR3 DNA sequence: TGTGCCAGCAGCCCCGCCGGACAGGGGGCGGGCGAGCAGTACTTC. Translated: CASSPAGQGAGEQYF.

The gene calls are TRBV2 and TRBJ1-6; 9 bases are shared with TRBD1. CDR3 length: 15 residues. Germline CDR1 and CDR2: SNHLY and FYNNEI. V shed 7 bases, J shed 6 bases, and the junction held 7 bases outside the gene matches. The CDR3 sequence: CASILLTGGNSPLHF. Here the CDR3 DNA reads TGTGCCAGCATATTACTGACAGGGGGTAATTCACCCCTCCACTTT.

The chain couples TRBV10-3 to TRBJ2-3, with 10 bases matching TRBD2. The CDR3 consists of 14 residues. V shed 5 bases and J 4 bases; nucleotides not matched to a gene: 3. Per germline, CDR1 ENHRY and CDR2 SYGVKD. The CDR3 sequence: CAISSGGGPDTQYF. The CDR3 DNA reads TGTGCCATCAGTAGCGGGGGGGGGCCAGATACGCAGTATTTT.

The gene calls are TRBV6-5 and TRBJ2-2; 7 bases fit TRBD1. The CDR3 consists of 14 residues. With 2 bases clipped from V and 6 bases from J, the junction kept 3 bases outside the gene matches. Germline V gives CDR1 MNHEY, CDR2 SVGAGI. In DNA, the CDR3 is TGTGCCAGCAGTTACATACAGGGGTCCGGGGAGCTGTTTTTT. Translating it yields CASSYIQGSGELFF.

This clone appeared a few times. The V and J genes are TRBV2 and TRBJ1-1, with 9 bases aligning to TRBD1. The CDR3 is 15 amino acids. Losses at the gene ends were 2 bases for V and 3 bases for J; bases not matched to a gene: 4. CDR1 SNHLY and CDR2 FYNNEI come from the germline V gene. The CDR3: CASSEHGTGYTEAFF. The CDR3, as DNA: TGTGCCAGCAGTGAACACGGGACAGGGTACACTGAAGCTTTCTTT. The entire variable domain, with the rest obtained from reference TRBV2 and TRBJ1-1, is as follows: EPEVTQTPSHQVTQMGQEVILRCVPISNHLYFYWYRQILGQKVEFLVSFYNNEISEKSEIFDDQFSVERPDGSNFTLKIRSTKLEDSAMYFCASSEHGTGYTEAFFGQGTRLTVV.

The chain uses TRBV5-4 and TRBJ2-7; D may be TRBD1 (5 bases). The CDR3 runs to 11 residues. The V and J ends lost 7 bases and 4 bases respectively, with 9 bases between them. Germline CDR1 and CDR2: SGHNT and YYREEE (reference sequence). The CDR3 DNA reads TGTGCCAGCGGACACACTTACGAGCAGTACTTC. Residues: CASGHTYEQYF.

This sequence joins TRBV2 and TRBJ1-4; no clear D gene. Germline V gene data show CDR1 as SNHLY and CDR2 as FYNNEI. The CDR3 covers 13 residues. The V and J ends lost 4 bases and 8 bases respectively, with 11 bases between them. The CDR3 region has the DNA TGTGCCAGCAGTGCGGCTGCGAGGGAAAAACTGTTTTTT. This codes for CASSAAAREKLFF. Drawing the rest from reference TRBV2 and TRBJ1-4, the complete variable domain is EPEVTQTPSHQVTQMGQEVILRCVPISNHLYFYWYRQILGQKVEFLVSFYNNEISEKSEIFDDQFSVERPDGSNFTLKIRSTKLEDSAMYFCASSAAAREKLFFGSGTQLSVL.

This clone has only one observation. The J gene is TRBJ1-2, the V gene TRBV7-9; D may be TRBD1 (5 bases). Between the trimmed V and J ends, which lost 5 bases and 5 bases, there was a span of 24 bases. This CDR3 has 17 amino acids. The germline V gene encodes CDR1 SEHNR and CDR2 FQNEAQ (reference sequence). In nucleotides, the CDR3 is TGTGCCAGCAGCAAGACAGCTTTCCCCAATGGGCGGTATGGCTACACCTTC. Amino acids: CASSKTAFPNGRYGYTF. Together with reference TRBV7-9 and TRBJ1-2, the CDR3 gives the full variable domain: DTGVSQNPRHKITKRGQNVTFRCDPISEHNRLYWYRQTLGQGPEFLTYFQNEAQLEKSRLLSDRFSAERPKGSFSTLEIQRTEQGDSAMYLCASSKTAFPNGRYGYTFGSGTRLTVV.

This sequence joins TRBV6-5 and TRBJ2-3; D gene unclear. CDR1 and CDR2 from the germline V gene are MNHEY and SVGAGI. This CDR3 has 12 residues. Trimming removed 5 bases at V and 3 bases at J, with 6 bases between. The CDR3 coding sequence is TGTGCCAGCAGTCCCAAAACAGATACGCAGTATTTT. It translates to CASSPKTDTQYF.

This clone is medium-sized (0.01 to 0.1%). V and J are TRBV3-1 (or the pseudogene TRBV3-2) and TRBJ2-7, with 8 nucleotides matching TRBD2. Germline CDR1 LGHDT, CDR2 YNNKEL (reference sequence). V trimming: 3 bases; J trimming: 3 bases; junction bases outside the gene matches: 7. CDR3 length: 15 amino acids. The CDR3, as DNA: TGTGCCAGCAGCCAGATGGCGGGGGGAGACTACGAGCAGTACTTC. This translates into CASSQMAGGDYEQYF.

This rearrangement joins TRBV10-1 to TRBJ2-7; tentative D call: TRBD1 (5 bases). The CDR3 extends over 13 amino acids. CDR1 WNHNN and CDR2 SYGVQD come from the germline V gene (reference sequence). V was clipped by 3 bases and J by 3 bases, with 9 bases between them. The CDR3 here is CASSDEGVYEQYF. DNA of the CDR3: TGCGCCAGCAGTGATGAAGGGGTCTACGAGCAGTACTTC.

This clone has just one count. This chain links TRBV11-2 with TRBJ2-5; TRBD2 agrees at 8 bases. CDR1 and CDR2 (germline): SGHAT, FQNNGV. The CDR3 covers 15 residues. Trimming took 5 bases from V and 5 from J; bases not matched to a gene: 10. Here the CDR3 DNA reads TGTGCCAGCAGCCTCCTTGCGGGGGGCCGGGAGACCCAGTACTTC. This sequence encodes CASSLLAGGRETQYF.

This chain connects TRBV6-1 to TRBJ1-2, with D unclear. The V end was cut by 0 bases, the J end by 3 bases, with 17 bases between. Per the germline V gene, CDR1 is MNHNS and CDR2 is SASEGT. CDR3 length: 17 residues. Written as DNA, the CDR3 is TGTGCCAGCAGTGAAGCGCACGAGGAGGGAAGATACTATGGCTACACCTTC. Translation gives CASSEAHEEGRYYGYTF.

V usage is TRBV24-1 and J usage is TRBJ2-1; 12 bases line up with TRBD2. The J segment lost 2 bases and the V segment lost 3 bases, leaving 10 bases of the junction unmatched. The CDR3 contains 19 residues. Germline-derived CDR1 and CDR2 are KGHDR and SFDVKD. The CDR3 region is CATSDPSSGGGATYNEQFF. For the CDR3, the DNA is TGTGCCACCAGTGATCCGTCTAGCGGGGGGGGAGCTACCTACAATGAGCAGTTCTTC.

This chain uses TRBV4-1 with TRBJ1-2; D gene uncertain. The V gene's germline CDR1 is MGHRA and CDR2 YSYEKL. This CDR3 spans 13 amino acids. With 1 base removed from V and 5 bases from J, the gap between germline ends came to 8 bases. CDR3 amino acids: CASSQGGGYGYTF. As DNA, the CDR3 is TGCGCCAGCAGCCAAGGGGGAGGTTATGGCTACACCTTC.

V and J are TRBV30 and TRBJ2-2; no reliable D call. This CDR3 is 13 amino acids long. The germline gives CDR1 GTSNPN, CDR2 SVGIG (reference sequence). V was pared by 2 bases and J by 5 bases, with 9 bases between. CDR3 coding DNA: TGTGCCTGGAGTAGACTCCTTACCGGGGAGCTGTTTTTT. It is translated as CAWSRLLTGELFF.

This rearrangement joins TRBV19 to TRBJ2-7; tentative D call: TRBD1 (6 bases). This CDR3 is 14 amino acids long. Germline lookup yields CDR1 LNHDA and CDR2 SQIVND (reference sequence). V lost 4 bases, J lost 4 bases, and 14 bases lay in between. The CDR3 spells CASSSGRGSYEQYF. The CDR3 DNA sequence: TGTGCCAGTAGTAGCGGCAGGGGTTCTTACGAGCAGTACTTC.

The chain is built from TRBV6-5 and TRBJ1-5, with D possibly TRBD1 on 5 matching bases. Trimming took 6 bases from V and 4 from J, leaving 13 bases between them. The germline CDR1 and CDR2 sequences are MNHEY and SVGAGI. The CDR3 totals 14 residues. The CDR3 region has the DNA TGTGCCAGCAGCCGATCGCAGGGTAATCAGCCCCAGCATTTT. Protein product: CASSRSQGNQPQHF.

The chain recombines TRBV5-6 with TRBJ2-3, with D unresolved. CDR1 is SGHDT and CDR2 is YYEEEE in the germline V gene. The CDR3 runs to 12 residues. V lost 4 bases to trimming and J lost 2 bases, with 5 bases between them. In nucleotides, the CDR3 is TGTGCCAGCAGCACCTACACAGATACGCAGTATTTT. Translated, it gives CASSTYTDTQYF.

This chain joins TRBV10-3 and TRBJ2-1, with a possible D match to TRBD2 (5 bases). The CDR3 is made up of 16 amino acids. Trimming removed 0 bases at V and 5 bases at J, with 14 bases between. The germline V gene has CDR1 ENHRY and CDR2 SYGVKD. The CDR3 protein is CAISESSGVVNNEQFF. DNA of the CDR3: TGTGCCATCAGTGAGTCGTCCGGGGTCGTAAACAATGAGCAGTTCTTC.

The V call is TRBV5-1, the J call TRBJ2-7, with 9 bases fitting TRBD2. Germline trimming cut 2 bases from V and 4 bases from J; bases unmatched to any gene: 10. This CDR3 has 16 residues. Germline V CDR1 and CDR2: SGHRS, YFSETQ. CDR3 residues: CASSFQGSGGRYEQYF. The CDR3 region has the DNA TGCGCCAGCAGCTTCCAGGGTAGCGGGGGCCGTTACGAGCAGTACTTC. The full variable domain, with the rest looked up from reference TRBV5-1 and TRBJ2-7, is KAGVTQTPRYLIKTRGQQVTLSCSPISGHRSVSWYQQTPGQGLQFLFEYFSETQRNKGNFPGRFSGRQFSNSRSEMNVSTLELGDSALYLCASSFQGSGGRYEQYFGPGTRLTVT.

The V gene is TRBV9, the J gene TRBJ1-2; tentatively, D is TRBD1 (5 bases). Looked up from germline, CDR1 is SGDLS and CDR2 is YYNGEE. V was trimmed by 0 bases and J by 3 bases, leaving 12 bases between them. The CDR3 consists of 15 residues. The CDR3 nucleotides are TGTGCCAGCAGCGTAGGTCCGGGAGGGGACTATGGCTACACCTTC. Amino acid sequence: CASSVGPGGDYGYTF. Full variable domain (outside the CDR3, taken from reference TRBV9 and TRBJ1-2): DSGVTQTPKHLITATGQRVTLRCSPRSGDLSVYWYQQSLDQGLQFLIQYYNGEERAKGNILERFSAQQFPDLHSELNLSSLELGDSALYFCASSVGPGGDYGYTFGSGTRLTVV.

This chain connects TRBV30 to TRBJ2-5; TRBD2 might be the D (6 bases). V lost 1 base to trimming and J lost 4 bases, with 7 bases between them. CDR3 length: 12 residues. Germline V gene sequence: CDR1 GTSNPN, CDR2 SVGIG (reference sequence). The CDR3 DNA reads as TGTGCCTGGAGTGCCGGGGGAGAGACCCAGTACTTC. This codes for CAWSAGGETQYF.

The chain links TRBV5-1 to TRBJ1-2, with D possibly being TRBD1 (5 bases). The V end was cut by 0 bases, the J end by 8 bases, with 14 bases between. The CDR3 is 14 residues long. Germline lookup yields CDR1 SGHRS and CDR2 YFSETQ. CDR3 protein: CASSLEGDAWGYTF. For the CDR3, the DNA is TGCGCCAGCAGCTTGGAAGGGGATGCTTGGGGCTACACCTTC.

The gene calls are TRBV5-1 and TRBJ2-2; possible D gene TRBD1, 6 bases. This CDR3 is 14 amino acids long. V was shortened by 5 bases and J by 7 bases, with 15 bases between the two germline ends. The germline CDR1 and CDR2 sequences are SGHRS and YFSETQ. The CDR3 sequence: CASSATGNGGELFF. CDR3 coding DNA: TGCGCCAGCAGTGCTACAGGGAATGGCGGGGAGCTGTTTTTT. Using reference TRBV5-1 and TRBJ2-2 for the parts outside the CDR3, the full variable domain is KAGVTQTPRYLIKTRGQQVTLSCSPISGHRSVSWYQQTPGQGLQFLFEYFSETQRNKGNFPGRFSGRQFSNSRSEMNVSTLELGDSALYLCASSATGNGGELFFGEGSRLTVL.